This TCR beta chain was sequenced during a study of metastatic and nonmetastatic thyroid tumors. Study at large: Comparative analysis of repertoires was undertaken across blood and tumor or nodule tissue obtained from malignant and benign thyroid patients. Study observations and caveats: Reports indicated that malignant thyroid tumors showed significantly higher TCR beta diversity than benign nodules did, in blood and tumor.

Source study methods: To classify distant metastasis in papillary thyroid cancer, a model was built from CDR3 differences across clinicopathological groups. TCRdb recomputed clones from the PCR reads via MiXCR. The V and J calls follow TCRdb's processing rather than the paper's. Among 20,000 to 25,000 clones listed, around 20% were seen once. The sample holds many counts of this clone. What it binds is not known. Treatment of any kind had been given to no patient before thyroid surgery. V gave up 3 bases and J gave up 0 bases; unmatched junction bases: 16. The CDR3 length is 20 residues. The material sequenced was adjacent normal tissue. The chain carries TRBV7-1 and TRBJ2-7; 11 nucleotides agree with TRBD1. TRBV7-1 is flagged as an ORF with uncertain function. This clonotype was obtained from a female donor with papillary thyroid cancer or a benign thyroid nodule (not recorded which). Some clones in this sample may be carry-over from other donors' samples. This CDR3 reads CASSSPPGGTGGVSSYEQYF. CDR3 coding DNA: TGTGCCAGCAGCTCGCCGCCCGGGGGGACAGGGGGTGTAAGCTCCTACGAGCAGTACTTC.